This TCR beta chain was recorded in a study of early T cells in non-severe SARS-CoV-2 infection. This clonotype has more than one count but fewer than ten. TCRdb re-derived calls from the 5' RACE reads in MiXCR, one entry per CDR3 protein. Among 98,000 or so distinct CDR3 sequences listed, about 12% were seen once. The sample was whole blood, taken at baseline. The receptor was derived from an adult who was a healthcare worker with PCR-confirmed SARS-CoV-2 infection or an uninfected control (not recorded which).

In nucleotides, the CDR3 is TGTGCCAGCAGTGCGGACCCCGAGAGAACGCAGTATTTT. Amino acid sequence: CASSADPERTQYF. This chain uses TRBV6-1 with TRBJ2-3; D is unclear. The germline V gene encodes CDR1 MNHNS and CDR2 SASEGT. This CDR3 is 13 amino acids long. V shed 4 bases and J shed 9 bases, with 14 bases lying between them.